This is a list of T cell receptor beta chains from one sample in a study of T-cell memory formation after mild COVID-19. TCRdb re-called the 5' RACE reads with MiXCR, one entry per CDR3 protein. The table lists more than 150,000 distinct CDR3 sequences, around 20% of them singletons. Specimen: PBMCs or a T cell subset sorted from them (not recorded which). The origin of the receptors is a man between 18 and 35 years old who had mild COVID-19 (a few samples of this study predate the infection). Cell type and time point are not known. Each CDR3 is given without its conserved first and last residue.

CDR3: ASSLRGRGMWNEQF; J: TRBJ2-1; V: TRBV7-2
CDR3: SARDAGVQETQY; J: TRBJ2-5; V: TRBV20-1
CDR3: ASSQEWGEGGYT; J: TRBJ1-2; V: TRBV4-1
CDR3: ASNTRSSATEAF; J: TRBJ1-1; V: TRBV2
CDR3: ASTPTVSSTEAF; J: TRBJ1-1; V: TRBV2
CDR3: ASRPLFRTGSDEQY; J: TRBJ2-7; V: TRBV6-2/TRBV6-3
CDR3: ASSLAPGQGSTSPLH; J: TRBJ1-6; V: TRBV5-1
CDR3: ASRTGQEQF; J: TRBJ2-1; V: TRBV7-3
CDR3: ASSQEGRVGETQY; J: TRBJ2-5; V: TRBV4-3
CDR3: ASSSSGTDYKAF; J: TRBJ1-1; V: TRBV11-1
CDR3: SAGRMGRRNSPLH; J: TRBJ1-6; V: TRBV20-1
CDR3: ATSELGSTEAF; J: TRBJ1-1; V: TRBV24-1
CDR3: ASSQRTGGSPLH; J: TRBJ1-6; V: TRBV5-1
CDR3: ASSYSTGSPLH; J: TRBJ1-6; V: TRBV6-5
CDR3: ASSYSVAAAKNIQY; J: TRBJ2-4; V: TRBV6-5
CDR3: ASNPAGGELF; J: TRBJ2-2; V: TRBV19
CDR3: ATSDRAGGPKETQY; J: TRBJ2-5; V: TRBV24-1
CDR3: SVEDRYIHEQF; J: TRBJ2-1; V: TRBV29-1
CDR3: SVGDSNSPLH; J: TRBJ1-6; V: TRBV29-1
CDR3: ASRPGGQEGKGYT; J: TRBJ1-2; V: TRBV5-4
CDR3: ASSQTPQKGNEQF; J: TRBJ2-1; V: TRBV4-3
CDR3: ASSQRGPRGSDEQF; J: TRBJ2-1; V: TRBV4-3
CDR3: ASSLASLGTGNTIY; J: TRBJ1-3; V: TRBV5-1